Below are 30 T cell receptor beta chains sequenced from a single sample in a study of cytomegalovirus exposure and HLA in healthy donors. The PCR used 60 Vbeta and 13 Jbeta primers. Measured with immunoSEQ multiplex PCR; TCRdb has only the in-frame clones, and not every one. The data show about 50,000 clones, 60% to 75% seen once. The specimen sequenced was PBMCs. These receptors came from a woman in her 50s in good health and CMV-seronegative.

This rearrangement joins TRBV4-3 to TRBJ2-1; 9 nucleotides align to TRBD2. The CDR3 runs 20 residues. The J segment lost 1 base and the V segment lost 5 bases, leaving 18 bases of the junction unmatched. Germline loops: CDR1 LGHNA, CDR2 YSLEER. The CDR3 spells CASSSLPILDLAGSYNEQFF. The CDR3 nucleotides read TGCGCCAGCAGCTCCCTACCTATACTCGACCTAGCGGGGTCCTACAATGAGCAGTTCTTC.

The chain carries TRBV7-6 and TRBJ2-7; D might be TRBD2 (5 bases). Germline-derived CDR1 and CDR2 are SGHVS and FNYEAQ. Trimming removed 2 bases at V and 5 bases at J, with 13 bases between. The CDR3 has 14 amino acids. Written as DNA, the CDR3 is TGTGCCAGCAGCTTAACGGGGTCTTTCAACGAGCAGTACTTC. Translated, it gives CASSLTGSFNEQYF.

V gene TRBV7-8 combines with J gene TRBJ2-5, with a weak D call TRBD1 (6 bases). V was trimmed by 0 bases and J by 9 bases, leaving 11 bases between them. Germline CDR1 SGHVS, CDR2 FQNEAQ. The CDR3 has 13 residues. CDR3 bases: TGTGCCAGCAGCTTAGCAACCCGACAGGCCCAGTACTTC. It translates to CASSLATRQAQYF.

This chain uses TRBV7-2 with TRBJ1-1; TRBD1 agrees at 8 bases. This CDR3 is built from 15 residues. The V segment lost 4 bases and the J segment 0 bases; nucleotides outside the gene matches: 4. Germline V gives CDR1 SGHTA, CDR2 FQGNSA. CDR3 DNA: TGTGCCAGCAGCTCACCAGGGGGCATGAACACTGAAGCTTTCTTT. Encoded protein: CASSSPGGMNTEAFF.

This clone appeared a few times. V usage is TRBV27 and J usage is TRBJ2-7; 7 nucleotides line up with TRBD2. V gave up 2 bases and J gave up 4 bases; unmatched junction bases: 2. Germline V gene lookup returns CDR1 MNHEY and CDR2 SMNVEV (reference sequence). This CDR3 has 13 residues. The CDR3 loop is CASSLGRVYEQYF. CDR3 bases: TGTGCCAGCAGTTTAGGGAGGGTTTACGAGCAGTACTTC.

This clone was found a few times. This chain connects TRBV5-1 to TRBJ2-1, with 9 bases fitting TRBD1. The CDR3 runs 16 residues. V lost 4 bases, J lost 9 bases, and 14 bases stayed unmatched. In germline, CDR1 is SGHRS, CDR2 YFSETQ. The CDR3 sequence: CASSDPGTGFSTEQFF. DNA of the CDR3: TGCGCCAGCAGCGACCCTGGGACAGGGTTCTCGACTGAGCAGTTCTTC.

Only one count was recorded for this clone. CDR3 nucleotides: TGCGCCAGCAGCTTGGATCAGGGCTTTAGGGATGAGCAGTTCTTC. Amino acid sequence: CASSLDQGFRDEQFF. V gene TRBV5-1 combines with J gene TRBJ2-1; TRBD1 is a possible D gene (5 bases). Trimming removed 0 bases at V and 8 bases at J, with 15 bases between. CDR1 is SGHRS, CDR2 YFSETQ, per germline. CDR3 size: 15 residues.

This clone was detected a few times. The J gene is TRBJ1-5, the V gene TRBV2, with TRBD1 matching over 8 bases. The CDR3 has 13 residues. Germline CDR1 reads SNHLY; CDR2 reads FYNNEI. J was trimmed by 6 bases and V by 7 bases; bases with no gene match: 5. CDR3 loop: CASKGTGGQPQHF. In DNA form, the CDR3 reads TGTGCCAGCAAGGGGACAGGCGGTCAGCCCCAGCATTTT.

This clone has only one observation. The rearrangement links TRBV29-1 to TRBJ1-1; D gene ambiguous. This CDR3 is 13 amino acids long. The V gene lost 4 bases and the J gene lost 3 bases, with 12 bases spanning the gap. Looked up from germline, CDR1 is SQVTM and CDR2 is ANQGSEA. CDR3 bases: TGCAGCGTTGCTCATGGAGAGTACACTGAAGCTTTCTTT. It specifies CSVAHGEYTEAFF. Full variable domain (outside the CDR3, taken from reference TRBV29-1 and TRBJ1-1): SAVISQKPSRDICQRGTSLTIQCQVDSQVTMMFWYRQQPGQSLTLIATANQGSEATYESGFVIDKFPISRPNLTFSTLTVSNMSPEDSSIYLCSVAHGEYTEAFFGQGTRLTVV.

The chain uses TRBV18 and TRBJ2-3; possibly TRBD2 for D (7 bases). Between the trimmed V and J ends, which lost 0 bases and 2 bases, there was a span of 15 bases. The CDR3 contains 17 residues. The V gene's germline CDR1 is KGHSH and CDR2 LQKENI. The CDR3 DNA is TGTGCCAGCTCACCACCTGTCCGGGGGGCCTTCACAGATACGCAGTATTTT. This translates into CASSPPVRGAFTDTQYF.

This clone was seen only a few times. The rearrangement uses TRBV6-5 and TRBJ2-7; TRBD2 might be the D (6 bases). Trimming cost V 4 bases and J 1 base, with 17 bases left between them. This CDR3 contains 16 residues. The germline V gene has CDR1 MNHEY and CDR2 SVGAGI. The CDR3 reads CASSSPSSVGSYEQYF. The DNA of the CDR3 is TGTGCCAGCAGTTCCCCCTCTAGCGTCGGTTCCTACGAGCAGTACTTC.

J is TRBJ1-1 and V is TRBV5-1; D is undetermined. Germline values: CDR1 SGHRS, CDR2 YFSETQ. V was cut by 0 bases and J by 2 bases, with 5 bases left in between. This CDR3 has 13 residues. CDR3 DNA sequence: TGCGCCAGCAGCTTGGAACTTAACACTGAAGCTTTCTTT. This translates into CASSLELNTEAFF.

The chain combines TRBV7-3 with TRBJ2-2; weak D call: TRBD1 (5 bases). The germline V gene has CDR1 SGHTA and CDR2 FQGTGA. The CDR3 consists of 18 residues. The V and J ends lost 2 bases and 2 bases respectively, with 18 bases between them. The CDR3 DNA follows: TGTGCCAGCAGCTTATCCGGAGCAAGGGGTGAAAACACCGGGGAGCTGTTTTTT. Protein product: CASSLSGARGENTGELFF.

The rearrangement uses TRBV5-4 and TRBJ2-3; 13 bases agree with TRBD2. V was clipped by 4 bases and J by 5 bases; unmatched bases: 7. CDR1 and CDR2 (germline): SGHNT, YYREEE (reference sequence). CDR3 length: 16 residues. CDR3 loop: CASSQGLAGVEDTQYF. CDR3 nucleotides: TGTGCCAGCAGCCAAGGACTAGCGGGAGTGGAAGATACGCAGTATTTT.

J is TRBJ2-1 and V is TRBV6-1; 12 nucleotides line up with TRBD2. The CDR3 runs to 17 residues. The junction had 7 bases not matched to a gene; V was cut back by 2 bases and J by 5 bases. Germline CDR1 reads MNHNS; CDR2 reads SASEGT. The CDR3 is CASSELAGGAGHNEQFF. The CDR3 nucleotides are TGTGCCAGCAGTGAACTAGCGGGGGGGGCCGGCCACAATGAGCAGTTCTTC.

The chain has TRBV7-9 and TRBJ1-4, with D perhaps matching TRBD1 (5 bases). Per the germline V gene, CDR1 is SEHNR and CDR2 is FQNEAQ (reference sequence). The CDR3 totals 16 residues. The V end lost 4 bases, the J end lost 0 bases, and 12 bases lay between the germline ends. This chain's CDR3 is CASSSNRQTTNEKLFF. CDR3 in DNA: TGTGCCAGCAGCTCCAATAGACAGACAACTAATGAAAAACTGTTTTTT.

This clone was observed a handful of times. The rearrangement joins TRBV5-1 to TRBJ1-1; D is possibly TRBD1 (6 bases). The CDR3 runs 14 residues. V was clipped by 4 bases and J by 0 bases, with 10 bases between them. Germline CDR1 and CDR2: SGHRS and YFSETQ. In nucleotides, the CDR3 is TGCGCCAGCAGCCCGGGACACTTGAACACTGAAGCTTTCTTT. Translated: CASSPGHLNTEAFF.

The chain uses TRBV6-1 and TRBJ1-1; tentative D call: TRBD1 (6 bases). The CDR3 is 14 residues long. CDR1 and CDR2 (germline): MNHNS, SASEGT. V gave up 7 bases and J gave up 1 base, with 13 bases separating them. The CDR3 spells CASTSRDKNTEAFF. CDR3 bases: TGTGCCAGCACCTCCCGGGACAAGAACACTGAAGCTTTCTTT.

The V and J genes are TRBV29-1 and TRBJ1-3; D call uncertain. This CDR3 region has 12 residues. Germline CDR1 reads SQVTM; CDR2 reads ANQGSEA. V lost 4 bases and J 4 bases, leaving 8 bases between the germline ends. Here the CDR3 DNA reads TGCAGCGTTGGCGGTAACGGAAACACCATATATTTT. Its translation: CSVGGNGNTIYF.

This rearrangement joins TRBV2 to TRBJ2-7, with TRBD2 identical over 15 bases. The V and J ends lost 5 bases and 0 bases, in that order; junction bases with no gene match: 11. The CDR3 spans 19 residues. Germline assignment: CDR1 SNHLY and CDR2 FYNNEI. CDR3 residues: CASSPGGTSGRTLSYEQYF. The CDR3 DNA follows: TGTGCCAGCAGTCCGGGTGGGACTAGCGGGAGGACCCTCTCCTACGAGCAGTACTTC.

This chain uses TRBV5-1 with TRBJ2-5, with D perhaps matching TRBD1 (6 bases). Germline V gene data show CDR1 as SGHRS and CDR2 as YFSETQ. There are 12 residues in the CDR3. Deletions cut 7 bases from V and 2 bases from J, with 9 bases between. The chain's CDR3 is CASATGQETQYF. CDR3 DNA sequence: TGCGCCAGCGCTACAGGGCAAGAGACCCAGTACTTC.

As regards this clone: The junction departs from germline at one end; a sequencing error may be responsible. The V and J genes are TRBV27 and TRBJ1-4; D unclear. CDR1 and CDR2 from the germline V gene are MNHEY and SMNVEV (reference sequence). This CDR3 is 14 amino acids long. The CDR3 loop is CASTPTLGYEKLVF. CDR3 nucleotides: TGTGCCAGCACACCGACATTGGGCTATGAAAAACTTGTTTTT.

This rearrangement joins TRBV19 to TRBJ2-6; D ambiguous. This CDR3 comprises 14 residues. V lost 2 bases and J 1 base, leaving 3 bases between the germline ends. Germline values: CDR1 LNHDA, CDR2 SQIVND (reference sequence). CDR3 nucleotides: TGTGCCAGTAGTATACTATCTGGGGCCAACGTCCTGACTTTC. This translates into CASSILSGANVLTF. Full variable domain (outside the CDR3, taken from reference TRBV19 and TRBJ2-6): DGGITQSPKYLFRKEGQNVTLSCEQNLNHDAMYWYRQDPGQGLRLIYYSQIVNDFQKGDIAEGYSVSREKKESFPLTVTSAQKNPTAFYLCASSILSGANVLTFGAGSRLTVL.

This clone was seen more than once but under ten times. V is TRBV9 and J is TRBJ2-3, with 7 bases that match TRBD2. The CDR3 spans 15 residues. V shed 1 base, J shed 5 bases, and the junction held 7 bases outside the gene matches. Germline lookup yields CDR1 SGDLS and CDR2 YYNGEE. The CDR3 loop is CASSVLGGGRDTQYF. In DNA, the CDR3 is TGTGCCAGCAGCGTACTGGGTGGCGGGAGAGATACGCAGTATTTT.

CDR3 loop: CASSLERAGLGEQYF. The DNA of the CDR3 is TGTGCCAGCAGCTTAGAACGGGCGGGACTGGGCGAGCAGTACTTC. The chain is built from TRBV7-9 and TRBJ2-7; D might be TRBD2 (6 bases). The V and J ends lost 1 base and 6 bases respectively, with 16 bases between them. The V gene's germline CDR1 is SEHNR and CDR2 FQNEAQ (reference sequence). CDR3 length equals 15 residues.

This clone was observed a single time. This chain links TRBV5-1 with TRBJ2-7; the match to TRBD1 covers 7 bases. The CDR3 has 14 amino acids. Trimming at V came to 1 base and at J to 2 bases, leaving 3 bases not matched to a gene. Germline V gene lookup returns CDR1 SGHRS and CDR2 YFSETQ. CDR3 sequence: CASSLPGGPYEQYF. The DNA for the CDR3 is TGCGCCAGCAGCTTGCCAGGGGGTCCCTACGAGCAGTACTTC.

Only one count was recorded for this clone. CDR3 DNA sequence: TGTGCCAGCAGCGTAGGGTTGACAGTAGACGGGGAGCTGTTTTTT. It encodes CASSVGLTVDGELFF. The rearrangement uses TRBV9 and TRBJ2-2; weak D call: TRBD1 (5 bases). The CDR3 loop spans 15 amino acids. The ends were cut back, 0 bases at V and 7 bases at J, with 13 bases in the middle. Germline CDR1 and CDR2: SGDLS and YYNGEE.

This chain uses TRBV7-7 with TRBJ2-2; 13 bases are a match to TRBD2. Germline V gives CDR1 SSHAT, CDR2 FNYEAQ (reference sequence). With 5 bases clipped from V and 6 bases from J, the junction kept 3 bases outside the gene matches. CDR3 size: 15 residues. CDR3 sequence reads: CASSPTSGGAGELFF. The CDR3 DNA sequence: TGTGCCAGCAGCCCCACTAGCGGGGGGGCCGGGGAGCTGTTTTTT.

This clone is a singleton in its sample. The CDR3 sequence: CASSETGTNYGYTF. The DNA of the CDR3 is TGCGCCAGCAGCGAGACAGGGACTAACTATGGCTACACCTTC. V usage is TRBV5-1 and J usage is TRBJ1-2, with 7 bases that match TRBD1. Germline V gene data show CDR1 as SGHRS and CDR2 as YFSETQ. This CDR3 contains 14 residues. With 4 bases clipped from V and 0 bases from J, the junction kept 3 bases outside the gene matches.

The chain's CDR3 is CASSSPRGDEQFF. The DNA of the CDR3 is TGTGCCAGCAGCTCCCCCCGGGGAGATGAGCAGTTCTTC. The chain carries TRBV7-8 and TRBJ2-1, with a possible D match to TRBD2 (5 bases). V gave up 4 bases and J gave up 8 bases, with 12 bases separating them. There are 13 residues in the CDR3. The germline CDR1 and CDR2 sequences are SGHVS and FQNEAQ.